This TCR beta chain was identified in a study of blood T cell repertoires in COVID-19. Study-level information: Sites in the United States, Italy and Spain provided acute and convalescent COVID-19 samples.

From germline, CDR1 is SGHDT and CDR2 YYEEEE. This CDR3 has 15 amino acids. V dropped 5 bases and J dropped 2; count of bases not matched to a gene: 2. Measured with immunoSEQ multiplex PCR; TCRdb has only the in-frame clones, and not every one. In the table there are approximately 35,000 clones, 80% to 90% of which are singletons. Sequenced input: peripheral blood. The clonotype was recovered from a man in his 60s with active COVID-19. The gene calls are TRBV5-6 and TRBJ2-7; 15 nucleotides line up with TRBD2. CDR3 in amino acids: CASRRTSGRAYEQYF. The CDR3 nucleotides read TGTGCCAGCAGGCGGACTAGCGGGAGGGCCTACGAGCAGTACTTC.